Listed here is a single TCR beta chain. These data originate in a study of Tregs in tolerant kidney transplant recipients. Profiling relied on immunoSEQ multiplex PCR, and the TCRdb table lists in-frame clones only, not all of them. The sample holds about 46,000 clones, around 90% seen once. Germline V gene lookup returns CDR1 SGHAT and CDR2 FQNNGV. This CDR3 region has 14 residues. The trim removed 5 bases at V and 2 bases at J, leaving 5 bases unmatched. V usage is TRBV11-2 and J usage is TRBJ1-2, with TRBD1 matching 7 bases. The TCR originated in a human donor in good health. The sample taken for sequencing was Tregs from blood. CDR3 nucleotides: TGTGCCAGCAGCCGGGACAGTCGGAACTATGGCTACACCTTC. As protein: CASSRDSRNYGYTF.